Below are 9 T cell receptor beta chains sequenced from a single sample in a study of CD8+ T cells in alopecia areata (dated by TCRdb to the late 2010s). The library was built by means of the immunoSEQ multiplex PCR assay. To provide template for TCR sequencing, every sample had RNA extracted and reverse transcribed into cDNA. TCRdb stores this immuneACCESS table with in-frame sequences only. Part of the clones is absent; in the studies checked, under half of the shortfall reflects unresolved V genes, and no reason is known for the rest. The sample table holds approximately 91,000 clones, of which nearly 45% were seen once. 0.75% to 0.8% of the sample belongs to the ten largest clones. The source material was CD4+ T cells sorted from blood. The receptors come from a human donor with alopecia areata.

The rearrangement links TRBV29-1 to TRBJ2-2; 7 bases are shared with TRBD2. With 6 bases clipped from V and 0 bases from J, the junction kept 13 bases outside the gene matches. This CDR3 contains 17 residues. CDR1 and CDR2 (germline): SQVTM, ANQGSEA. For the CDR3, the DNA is TGCAGCGTCCCTGGAGGCAGCGGGGCATCGAACACCGGGGAGCTGTTTTTT. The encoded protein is CSVPGGSGASNTGELFF.

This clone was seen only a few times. CDR3 nucleotides: TGTGCCAGCAGTTCCGGACAGACCGGGGCCAACGTCCTGACTTTC. Translation gives CASSSGQTGANVLTF. The chain uses TRBV28 and TRBJ2-6, with D perhaps TRBD1 (6 bases). Germline loops: CDR1 MDHEN, CDR2 SYDVKM. V was cut by 4 bases and J by 4 bases, with 11 bases left in between. This CDR3 is built from 15 residues.

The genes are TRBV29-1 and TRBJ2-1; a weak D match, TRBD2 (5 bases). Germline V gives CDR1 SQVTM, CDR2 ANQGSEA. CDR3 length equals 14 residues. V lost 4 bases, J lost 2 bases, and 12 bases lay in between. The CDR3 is CSVGIGLTYNEQFF. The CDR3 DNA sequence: TGCAGCGTTGGTATAGGACTGACCTACAATGAGCAGTTCTTC.

CDR3 residues: CASGTDSYEQYF. The DNA for the CDR3 is TGTGCTAGTGGTACAGACAGCTACGAGCAGTACTTC. This chain links TRBV12-5 with TRBJ2-7, with TRBD1 as a possible D gene (5 bases). The CDR3 totals 12 residues. V lost 5 bases and J 3 bases, leaving 8 bases between the germline ends. Per germline, CDR1 LGHNT and CDR2 FRNRAP.

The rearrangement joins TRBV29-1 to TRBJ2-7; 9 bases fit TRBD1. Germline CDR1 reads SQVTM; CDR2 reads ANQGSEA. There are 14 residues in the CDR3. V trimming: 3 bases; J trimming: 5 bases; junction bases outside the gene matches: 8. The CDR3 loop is CSVDQGTGKDEQYF. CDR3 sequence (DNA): TGCAGCGTTGATCAGGGGACAGGGAAGGACGAGCAGTACTTC.

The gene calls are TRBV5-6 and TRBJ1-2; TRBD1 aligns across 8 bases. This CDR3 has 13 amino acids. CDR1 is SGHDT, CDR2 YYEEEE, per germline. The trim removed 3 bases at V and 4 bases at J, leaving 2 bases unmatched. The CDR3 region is CASSSDRVYGYTF. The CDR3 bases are TGTGCCAGCAGCTCGGACAGGGTCTATGGCTACACCTTC.

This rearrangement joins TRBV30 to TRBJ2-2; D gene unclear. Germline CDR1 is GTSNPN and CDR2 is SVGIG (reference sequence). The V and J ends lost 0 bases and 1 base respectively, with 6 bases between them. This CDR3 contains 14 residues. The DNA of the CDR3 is TGTGCCTGGAGTGTACTGAAGAACACCGGGGAGCTGTTTTTT. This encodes CAWSVLKNTGELFF.

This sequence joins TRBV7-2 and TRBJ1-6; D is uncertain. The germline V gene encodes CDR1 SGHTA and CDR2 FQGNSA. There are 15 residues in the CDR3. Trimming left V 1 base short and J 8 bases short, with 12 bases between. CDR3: CASSLGGADYSPLHF. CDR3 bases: TGTGCCAGCAGCTTAGGGGGTGCCGATTATTCACCCCTCCACTTT.

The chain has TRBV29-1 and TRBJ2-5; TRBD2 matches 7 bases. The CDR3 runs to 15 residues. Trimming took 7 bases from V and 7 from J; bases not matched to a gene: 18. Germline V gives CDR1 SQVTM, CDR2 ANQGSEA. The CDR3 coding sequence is TGCAGCGCTGGCTCGTTAGCCGGGGGGAGAGGGACCCAGTACTTC. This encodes CSAGSLAGGRGTQYF.